This passage covers 16 T cell receptor beta chains from one sample sequenced in a study of cytomegalovirus exposure and HLA in healthy donors. The PCR had 60 Vbeta and 13 Jbeta primers. Repertoires were generated with immunoSEQ multiplex PCR, while TCRdb's copy carries only in-frame clones and drops some. The repertoire holds about 130,000 clones, with roughly 78% as singletons. Material: PBMCs. The receptors originated from a young man in good health.

The chain uses TRBV28 and TRBJ2-7; tentative D call: TRBD1 (6 bases). The V end was cut by 6 bases, the J end by 2 bases, with 14 bases between. Per the germline V gene, CDR1 is MDHEN and CDR2 is SYDVKM. The CDR3 sequence is 14 residues long. The CDR3, as DNA: TGTGCCAGCAGCAACAGGGCGGCAGCCTACGAGCAGTACTTC. This sequence encodes CASSNRAAAYEQYF.

Only a few counts were recorded for this clone. The rearrangement uses TRBV7-2 and TRBJ2-7; tentative D call: TRBD2 (6 bases). Trimming pared 1 base from V and 3 bases from J, leaving 13 bases between. CDR1 and CDR2 (germline): SGHTA, FQGNSA. There are 15 residues in the CDR3. The CDR3 DNA sequence: TGTGCCAGCAGCTTAGAGGCGGGACGAAGCTACGAGCAGTACTTC. Amino acid sequence: CASSLEAGRSYEQYF.

This clone has only one observation. This sequence joins TRBV6-6 and TRBJ2-7; weak D call: TRBD1 (5 bases). CDR1 and CDR2 (germline): MNHNY, SVGAGI (reference sequence). CDR3 length: 11 amino acids. Between the trimmed V and J ends, which lost 5 bases and 6 bases, there was a span of 8 bases. The CDR3 here is CASSHQGEQYF. The CDR3 nucleotides are TGTGCCAGCAGTCACCAGGGCGAGCAGTACTTC.

The J gene is TRBJ2-2, the V gene TRBV4-1; TRBD2 matches 10 bases. Germline values: CDR1 MGHRA, CDR2 YSYEKL. CDR3 length equals 18 residues. Trimming cost V 0 bases and J 5 bases; bases outside gene matches: 9. The CDR3 coding sequence is TGCGCCAGCAGCCAAGATTCGCCTAGCGGGAGAAAGACCGGGGAGCTGTTTTTT. This gives the protein CASSQDSPSGRKTGELFF.

The CDR3 protein is CASSFGIGEYGYTF. CDR3 sequence (DNA): TGTGCCAGCAGTTTCGGCATTGGAGAGTATGGCTACACCTTC. The chain uses TRBV28 and TRBJ1-2; D gene unclear. The germline V gene encodes CDR1 MDHEN and CDR2 SYDVKM. V lost 3 bases and J 5 bases, leaving 13 bases between the germline ends. CDR3 length equals 14 residues.

The V call is TRBV27, the J call TRBJ1-2; maybe TRBD1 (5 bases). CDR3 length equals 13 residues. Trimming stripped 0 bases from V and 8 bases from J, with 10 bases between. The germline V gene encodes CDR1 MNHEY and CDR2 SMNVEV (reference sequence). In nucleotides, the CDR3 is TGTGCCAGCAGTTTATCAACAGGTCGCGGCTACACCTTC. Translated: CASSLSTGRGYTF.

The rearrangement links TRBV7-2 to TRBJ2-5; D unclear. Germline V lookup: CDR1 SGHTA, CDR2 FQGNSA. CDR3 size: 12 residues. Trimming removed 2 bases from V and 2 bases from J, with 3 bases in between. CDR3: CASSLYQETQYF. Written as DNA, the CDR3 is TGTGCCAGCAGCTTATATCAAGAGACCCAGTACTTC.

The J gene is TRBJ2-1, the V gene TRBV27, with no clear D. The germline V and J ends were trimmed by 4 bases and 2 bases, with 6 bases remaining between them. The length of the CDR3 is 13 residues. Germline V gives CDR1 MNHEY, CDR2 SMNVEV (reference sequence). Here the CDR3 reads CASSYSTYNEQFF. The CDR3 DNA reads as TGTGCCAGCAGTTATTCAACCTACAATGAGCAGTTCTTC.

This clone was seen more than once but under ten times. J is TRBJ2-4 and V is TRBV9; TRBD1 matches 9 bases. J lost 7 bases, V lost 4 bases, and 12 bases had no gene match. The CDR3 totals 16 residues. CDR1 SGDLS and CDR2 YYNGEE come from the germline V gene. The CDR3 DNA reads as TGTGCCAGCAGCCACCCAGGGGACAGGGAAGGCAACATTCAGTACTTC. Amino acid sequence: CASSHPGDREGNIQYF.

The V call is TRBV29-1, the J call TRBJ1-5, with TRBD1 matching 8 bases. After removal of 5 bases from V and 4 bases from J, the junction contained 4 bases not matched to a gene. Germline-derived CDR1 and CDR2 are SQVTM and ANQGSEA. This CDR3 has 13 residues. The CDR3 sequence: CSVNTGGNQPQHF. The CDR3 nucleotides read TGCAGCGTTAATACAGGGGGTAATCAGCCCCAGCATTTT.

On this clone: One end of the junction varies from germline; a read error may be responsible. The V call is TRBV7-9, the J call TRBJ1-3, with 7 bases fitting TRBD1. Germline V CDR1 and CDR2: SEHNR, FQNEAQ (reference sequence). This CDR3 has 14 amino acids. DNA for the CDR3: TGTTCCAGCAGCCCTAGGGGGCCTGGAAACACCATATATTTT. Translated: CSSSPRGPGNTIYF.

On this clone: The junction shows a germline mismatch at one end, possibly a read error. The chain links TRBV7-9 to TRBJ2-7, with D perhaps TRBD2 (5 bases). This CDR3 spans 14 amino acids. Germline values: CDR1 SEHNR, CDR2 FQNEAQ (reference sequence). The CDR3: CSSSSLRAPYEQYF. Here the CDR3 DNA reads TGTTCCAGCAGCTCCCTGCGGGCCCCCTACGAGCAGTACTTC.

The chain is built from TRBV19 and TRBJ2-5; TRBD1 matches at 10 bases. The V gene end was trimmed by 4 bases and the J gene end by 1 base; junction bases not matched to a gene: 6. The CDR3 consists of 16 residues. Per germline, CDR1 LNHDA and CDR2 SQIVND (reference sequence). The CDR3 nucleotides are TGTGCCAGTAGTACCCGACAGGGGGCAACCCAAGAGACCCAGTACTTC. Protein sequence: CASSTRQGATQETQYF. The whole variable domain, filled in from reference TRBV19 and TRBJ2-5, reads DGGITQSPKYLFRKEGQNVTLSCEQNLNHDAMYWYRQDPGQGLRLIYYSQIVNDFQKGDIAEGYSVSREKKESFPLTVTSAQKNPTAFYLCASSTRQGATQETQYFGPGTRLLVL.

This clone was seen a handful of times. The chain carries TRBV2 and TRBJ2-7, with D possibly TRBD2 on 5 matching bases. There are 17 residues in the CDR3. The V and J ends lost 4 bases and 3 bases respectively, with 22 bases between them. CDR1 SNHLY and CDR2 FYNNEI come from the germline V gene. The CDR3 sequence is CASSGGLALPPYYEQYF. Written as DNA, the CDR3 is TGTGCCAGCAGTGGCGGGCTAGCCTTACCCCCTTACTACGAGCAGTACTTC.

This rearrangement joins TRBV5-6 to TRBJ1-2; D not resolved. The CDR3 is 12 amino acids. V was shortened by 2 bases and J by 1 base, with 3 bases between the two germline ends. Germline-derived CDR1 and CDR2 are SGHDT and YYEEEE. As DNA, the CDR3 is TGTGCCAGCAGCTTTAGTAACTATGGCTACACCTTC. Translating gives CASSFSNYGYTF. The full variable domain, completed using reference TRBV5-6 and TRBJ1-2, is DAGVTQSPTHLIKTRGQQVTLRCSPKSGHDTVSWYQQALGQGPQFIFQYYEEEERQRGNFPDRFSGHQFPNYSSELNVNALLLGDSALYLCASSFSNYGYTFGSGTRLTVV.

The rearrangement uses TRBV5-1 and TRBJ1-1; 8 bases are shared with TRBD1. J was trimmed by 0 bases and V by 7 bases; bases with no gene match: 5. Germline V gene data show CDR1 as SGHRS and CDR2 as YFSETQ. The CDR3 extends over 14 amino acids. The CDR3: CASLPGQVNTEAFF. CDR3 nucleotides: TGCGCCAGCTTACCGGGACAGGTGAACACTGAAGCTTTCTTT.